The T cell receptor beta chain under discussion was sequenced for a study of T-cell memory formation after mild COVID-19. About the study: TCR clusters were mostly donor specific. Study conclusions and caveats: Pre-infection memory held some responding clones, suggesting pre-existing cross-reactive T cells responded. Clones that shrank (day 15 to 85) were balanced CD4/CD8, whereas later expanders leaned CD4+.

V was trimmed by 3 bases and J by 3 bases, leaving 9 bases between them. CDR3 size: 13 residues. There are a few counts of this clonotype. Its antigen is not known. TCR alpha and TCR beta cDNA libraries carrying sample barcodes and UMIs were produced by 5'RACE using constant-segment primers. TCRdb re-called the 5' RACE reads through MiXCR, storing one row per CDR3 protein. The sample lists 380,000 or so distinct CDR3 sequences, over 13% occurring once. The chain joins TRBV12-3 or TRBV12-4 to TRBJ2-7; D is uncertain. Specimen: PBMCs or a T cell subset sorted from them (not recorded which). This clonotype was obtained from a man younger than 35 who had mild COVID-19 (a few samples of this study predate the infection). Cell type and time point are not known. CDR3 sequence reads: CASSFGSDYEQYF. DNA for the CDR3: TGTGCCAGCAGTTTCGGCAGCGACTACGAGCAGTACTTC.